The 29 T cell receptor beta chains reported below all come from one sample, sequenced in a study of T-cell reconstitution after alpha-beta-depleted transplantation in children. Unique molecular identifiers were used to barcode this TCRbeta library. TCRdb itself ran the PCR reads through MiXCR, one entry per CDR3 protein. The data contain 400,000 to 450,000 distinct CDR3 sequences, 43% of them seen just once; the ten biggest clones take up under 35%. The sequenced sample was PBMCs, obtained before TCRalphabeta/CD19-depleted stem cell transplant. These receptors originate from a girl aged 2 to 9 with aplastic anemia, due to receive a stem cell transplant.

CDR3 residues: CSARDPSGRPYNEQFF. The CDR3 DNA reads TGCAGTGCTAGAGATCCTAGCGGCCGCCCCTACAATGAGCAGTTCTTC. V and J are TRBV20-1 and TRBJ2-1, with TRBD2 identical over 7 bases. V trimming: 0 bases; J trimming: 2 bases; junction bases outside the gene matches: 7. The CDR3 has 16 residues. In germline, CDR1 is DFQATT, CDR2 SNEGSKA (reference sequence).

This sequence joins TRBV20-1 and TRBJ2-5; TRBD2 might be the D (6 bases). This CDR3 region has 13 residues. Deletions cut 6 bases from V and 4 bases from J, with 15 bases between. Germline CDR1 is DFQATT and CDR2 is SNEGSKA (reference sequence). For the CDR3, the DNA is TGCAGTGCCAACCAGGGTAGCGGAGAGACCCAGTACTTC. It yields the protein CSANQGSGETQYF.

This clonotype has only one observation. J is TRBJ2-7 and V is TRBV15, with D unresolved. The CDR3 extends over 14 amino acids. The germline V gene encodes CDR1 LNHNV and CDR2 YYDKDF (reference sequence). V was cut by 0 bases and J by 0 bases, with 6 bases left in between. DNA for the CDR3: TGTGCCACCAGCAGAGAAGTAAGCTCCTACGAGCAGTACTTC. Protein sequence: CATSREVSSYEQYF.

This clonotype was seen at least ten times. V and J are TRBV27 and TRBJ2-7, with 8 bases aligning to TRBD2. The CDR3 spans 14 residues. The V gene end was trimmed by 5 bases and the J gene end by 10 bases; junction bases not matched to a gene: 13. Germline V lookup: CDR1 MNHEY, CDR2 SMNVEV (reference sequence). The chain's CDR3 is CASSPILAVAIQYF. For the CDR3, the DNA is TGTGCCAGCAGTCCTATACTAGCGGTTGCGATCCAGTACTTC.

This rearrangement joins TRBV20-1 to TRBJ2-1, with D possibly being TRBD1 (6 bases). Germline assignment: CDR1 DFQATT and CDR2 SNEGSKA (reference sequence). Trimming removed 4 bases at V and 0 bases at J, with 10 bases between. This CDR3 is built from 14 residues. CDR3 in amino acids: CSAKGHGSYNEQFF. CDR3 nucleotides: TGCAGTGCTAAGGGACACGGCTCCTACAATGAGCAGTTCTTC.

This clonotype was seen a handful of times. The V gene is TRBV27, the J gene TRBJ2-3, with D tentatively TRBD1 or TRBD2 (5 bases each). Trimming pared 4 bases from V and 4 bases from J, leaving 12 bases between. This CDR3 is built from 14 residues. The germline gives CDR1 MNHEY, CDR2 SMNVEV (reference sequence). The CDR3 loop reads CASSSPGRADTQYF. In DNA form, the CDR3 reads TGTGCCAGCAGTTCCCCGGGACGGGCAGATACGCAGTATTTT.

In this sample, this clonotype turned up a few times. V and J are TRBV20-1 and TRBJ2-7, with D hard to call. V gave up 6 bases and J gave up 2 bases, with 14 bases separating them. Germline V lookup: CDR1 DFQATT, CDR2 SNEGSKA (reference sequence). The CDR3 extends over 13 amino acids. The CDR3 loop reads CSAFRHPPYEQYF. In DNA, the CDR3 is TGCAGTGCCTTCCGTCATCCGCCCTACGAGCAGTACTTC.

This clonotype was observed a handful of times. CDR3 residues: CASSQGLAVEQFF. CDR3 sequence (DNA): TGTGCCAGCAGCCAAGGGCTAGCGGTTGAGCAGTTCTTC. This sequence joins TRBV4-2 and TRBJ2-1; 7 bases fit TRBD2. The CDR3 sequence is 13 residues long. CDR1 LGHNA and CDR2 YNFKEQ come from the germline V gene. V gave up 1 base and J gave up 9 bases; unmatched junction bases: 3.

This rearrangement joins TRBV3-1 to TRBJ2-3; possibly TRBD2 for D (6 bases). The germline gives CDR1 LGHDT, CDR2 YNNKEL (reference sequence). V shed 3 bases and J shed 8 bases, with 12 bases lying between them. This CDR3 is built from 13 residues. The CDR3 sequence is CASSQGLLPTQYF. The CDR3 DNA is TGTGCCAGCAGCCAGGGACTTTTGCCTACGCAGTATTTT.

The chain links TRBV10-3 to TRBJ1-1; TRBD1 is a possible D gene (6 bases). This CDR3 comprises 14 residues. V was pared by 6 bases and J by 1 base, with 12 bases between. Germline loops: CDR1 ENHRY, CDR2 SYGVKD. CDR3 nucleotide sequence: TGTGCCATCAGCCAAGGACAGACGAACACTGAAGCTTTCTTT. Translating gives CAISQGQTNTEAFF.

This clonotype was counted many times. The V call is TRBV7-9, the J call TRBJ1-1, with D maybe TRBD1 (5 bases). The CDR3 extends over 12 amino acids. The germline V and J ends were trimmed by 5 bases and 7 bases, with 11 bases remaining between them. Germline CDR1 reads SEHNR; CDR2 reads FQNEAQ (reference sequence). Written as DNA, the CDR3 is TGTGCCAGCAGCAGCGGGACTTATGAAGCTTTCTTT. It is translated as CASSSGTYEAFF.

CDR3: CASSDRVGMSEQFF. The CDR3 DNA sequence: TGTGCCAGCAGCGACAGGGTAGGGATGAGTGAGCAGTTCTTC. This chain links TRBV12-3 or TRBV12-4 with TRBJ2-1; TRBD1 agrees at 7 bases. The V and J ends lost 6 bases and 9 bases, in that order; junction bases with no gene match: 11. The CDR3 contains 14 residues.

DNA of the CDR3: TGTGCCAGCAGCTTAGAGGCAGGGCAGACCTACGAGCAGTACTTC. This translates into CASSLEAGQTYEQYF. The chain has TRBV7-6 and TRBJ2-7, with D perhaps matching TRBD1 (5 bases). Germline loops: CDR1 SGHVS, CDR2 FNYEAQ. The CDR3 is made up of 15 amino acids. V lost 1 base, J lost 2 bases, and 12 bases lay in between.

This clonotype appeared a few times. The chain uses TRBV15 and TRBJ2-3, with a possible D match to TRBD2 (5 bases). The V end lost 6 bases, the J end lost 0 bases, and 10 bases lay between the germline ends. In germline, CDR1 is LNHNV, CDR2 YYDKDF (reference sequence). This CDR3 contains 14 residues. The CDR3 nucleotides are TGTGCCACCAGTCCGGGATCTAGCACAGATACGCAGTATTTT. Translation: CATSPGSSTDTQYF. The entire variable domain, with the rest obtained from reference TRBV15 and TRBJ2-3, is as follows: DAMVIQNPRYQVTQFGKPVTLSCSQTLNHNVMYWYQQKSSQAPKLLFHYYDKDFNNEADTPDNFQSRRPNTSFCFLDIRSPGLGDTAMYLCATSPGSSTDTQYFGPGTRLTVL.

This clonotype was recorded a few times. The chain recombines TRBV9 with TRBJ1-6; D might be TRBD1 (6 bases). This CDR3 spans 15 amino acids. V lost 2 bases to trimming and J lost 8 bases, with 14 bases between them. In germline, CDR1 is SGDLS, CDR2 YYNGEE. CDR3 in amino acids: CASSVTGKSDSPLHF. In DNA form, the CDR3 reads TGTGCCAGCAGCGTTACAGGGAAGTCCGATTCACCCCTCCACTTT.

The rearrangement joins TRBV19 to TRBJ1-5; unclear D gene. This CDR3 spans 14 amino acids. Trimming took 6 bases from V and 9 from J, leaving 18 bases between them. Germline lookup yields CDR1 LNHDA and CDR2 SQIVND (reference sequence). The CDR3 sequence: CASRTGEGFRPQHF. Written as DNA, the CDR3 is TGTGCCAGTAGAACCGGAGAGGGCTTTCGGCCCCAGCATTTT.

The chain employs TRBV28 and TRBJ1-5; a possible D gene is TRBD1 (5 bases). Germline V gene data show CDR1 as MDHEN and CDR2 as SYDVKM. The CDR3 covers 15 residues. V gave up 6 bases and J gave up 9 bases, with 21 bases separating them. This CDR3 reads CASSSTRDPFWPQHF. The CDR3, as DNA: TGTGCCAGCAGCTCCACCAGGGACCCCTTCTGGCCCCAGCATTTT.

The CDR3 coding sequence is TGTGCCAGCAGTTACGGGACTAGCGTCTACGAGCAGTACTTC. This sequence encodes CASSYGTSVYEQYF. This chain connects TRBV6-5 to TRBJ2-7; the match to TRBD2 covers 10 bases. Trimming cost V 2 bases and J 3 bases; bases outside gene matches: 1. Germline assignment: CDR1 MNHEY and CDR2 SVGAGI. This CDR3 has 14 amino acids.

The J gene is TRBJ2-2, the V gene TRBV14; the match to TRBD1 covers 10 bases. This CDR3 has 18 amino acids. Trimming removed 4 bases from V and 2 bases from J; junction bases left unmatched: 10. The V gene's germline CDR1 is SGHDN and CDR2 FVKESK. As DNA, the CDR3 is TGTGCCAGCAGCCCCTCTTACGGGACAGGGGTCAACACCGGGGAGCTGTTTTTT. Translation: CASSPSYGTGVNTGELFF.

This clonotype was counted many times. CDR3 in amino acids: CASSLRDWARGDTF. The CDR3 DNA reads TGTGCCAGCAGTTTACGGGATTGGGCAAGAGGGGACACCTTC. The rearrangement links TRBV28 to TRBJ1-2; maybe TRBD1 (5 bases). Trimming stripped 2 bases from V and 12 bases from J, with 19 bases between. This CDR3 spans 14 amino acids. CDR1 and CDR2 (germline): MDHEN, SYDVKM.

The chain is built from TRBV5-1 and TRBJ2-1; TRBD2 is a possible D gene (5 bases). The CDR3 has 15 amino acids. CDR1 and CDR2 from the germline V gene are SGHRS and YFSETQ. V shed 4 bases and J shed 0 bases, with 11 bases lying between them. The DNA for the CDR3 is TGCGCCAGCAGCCGAGGGTCCTACTCCTACAATGAGCAGTTCTTC. This gives the protein CASSRGSYSYNEQFF. Together with reference TRBV5-1 and TRBJ2-1, the CDR3 gives the full variable domain: KAGVTQTPRYLIKTRGQQVTLSCSPISGHRSVSWYQQTPGQGLQFLFEYFSETQRNKGNFPGRFSGRQFSNSRSEMNVSTLELGDSALYLCASSRGSYSYNEQFFGPGTRLTVL.

This clonotype appeared once. The chain joins TRBV3-1 to TRBJ2-7; D is perhaps TRBD1 (6 bases). Trimming removed 0 bases from V and 0 bases from J, with 15 bases in between. This CDR3 region has 17 residues. CDR1 LGHDT and CDR2 YNNKEL come from the germline V gene (reference sequence). The chain's CDR3 is CASSQDPYRAYSYEQYF. DNA for the CDR3: TGTGCCAGCAGCCAAGATCCGTACAGGGCCTACTCCTACGAGCAGTACTTC.

This clonotype occurred a few times. V gene TRBV7-2 combines with J gene TRBJ2-5, with D perhaps matching TRBD1 or TRBD2 (6 bases each). Per the germline V gene, CDR1 is SGHTA and CDR2 is FQGNSA. Trimming left V 5 bases short and J 2 bases short, with 12 bases between. This CDR3 comprises 14 residues. CDR3 residues: CASSVGGLQETQYF. CDR3 DNA: TGTGCCAGCAGCGTAGGGGGGTTACAAGAGACCCAGTACTTC.

The chain employs TRBV11-2 and TRBJ2-7, with D perhaps matching TRBD1 (5 bases). Trimming took off 5 bases at V and 6 bases at J, with 17 bases between the two ends. The CDR3 extends over 14 amino acids. CDR1 is SGHAT, CDR2 FQNNGV, per germline. CDR3 sequence reads: CASSTLQGLTEQYF. The CDR3 DNA is TGTGCCAGCAGCACCCTGCAGGGTCTTACCGAGCAGTACTTC.

This clonotype was picked up a small number of times. This sequence joins TRBV3-1 and TRBJ2-1; TRBD2 agrees at 13 bases. There are 20 residues in the CDR3. The V gene end was trimmed by 0 bases and the J gene end by 4 bases; junction bases not matched to a gene: 12. Germline CDR1 and CDR2: LGHDT and YNNKEL (reference sequence). The CDR3 sequence is CASSQEGTSGITLGYNEQFF. DNA for the CDR3: TGTGCCAGCAGCCAAGAAGGGACTAGCGGGATCACCCTCGGGTACAATGAGCAGTTCTTC.

This clonotype was recorded many times. The V and J genes are TRBV20-1 and TRBJ1-5; TRBD1 agrees at 9 bases. Germline V gene lookup returns CDR1 DFQATT and CDR2 SNEGSKA (reference sequence). The CDR3 runs to 15 residues. V shed 0 bases and J 11 bases; nucleotides not matched to a gene: 11. The CDR3 here is CSARDPGQGLTAQHF. The CDR3 DNA is TGCAGTGCTAGAGACCCGGGACAGGGCCTAACGGCCCAGCATTTT.

The genes are TRBV6-6 and TRBJ2-7; TRBD1 agrees at 11 bases. Germline assignment: CDR1 MNHNY and CDR2 SVGAGI (reference sequence). Trimming took 8 bases from V and 5 from J; bases not matched to a gene: 5. This CDR3 has 13 amino acids. Here the CDR3 reads CASGDRGAHEQYF. As DNA, the CDR3 is TGTGCCAGCGGGGACAGGGGGGCCCACGAGCAGTACTTC.

This clonotype was seen more than once but under ten times. CDR3 protein: CASRLQEFVQGGELFF. CDR3 sequence (DNA): TGTGCCAGCAGACTACAGGAGTTCGTACAGGGCGGGGAGCTGTTTTTT. The chain joins TRBV6-1 to TRBJ2-2, with a weak D call TRBD1 (6 bases). The V gene's germline CDR1 is MNHNS and CDR2 SASEGT. This CDR3 has 16 amino acids. Trimming took off 6 bases at V and 7 bases at J, with 21 bases between the two ends.

The V gene is TRBV28, the J gene TRBJ2-2; D is unclear. This CDR3 is built from 15 residues. Trimming left V 6 bases short and J 3 bases short, with 14 bases between. Looked up from germline, CDR1 is MDHEN and CDR2 is SYDVKM. Written as DNA, the CDR3 is TGTGCCAGCAGAGCCCCGGCCGGATACACCGGGGAGCTGTTTTTT. Translating it yields CASRAPAGYTGELFF.